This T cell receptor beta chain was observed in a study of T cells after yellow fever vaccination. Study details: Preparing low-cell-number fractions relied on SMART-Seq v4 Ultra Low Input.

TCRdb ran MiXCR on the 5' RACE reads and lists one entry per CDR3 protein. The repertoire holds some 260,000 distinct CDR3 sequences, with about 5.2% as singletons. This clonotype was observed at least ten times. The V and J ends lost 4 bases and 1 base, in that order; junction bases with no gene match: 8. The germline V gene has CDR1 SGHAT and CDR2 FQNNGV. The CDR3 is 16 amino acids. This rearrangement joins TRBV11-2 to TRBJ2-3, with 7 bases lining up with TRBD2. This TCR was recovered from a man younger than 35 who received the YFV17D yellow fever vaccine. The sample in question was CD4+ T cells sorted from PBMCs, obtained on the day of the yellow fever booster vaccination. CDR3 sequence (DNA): TGTGCCAGCAGCTCGGGACTACCTTTTGGCACAGATACGCAGTATTTT. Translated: CASSSGLPFGTDTQYF.